A selection of T cell receptor beta chains follows, all from one sample in a study of T cell responses to AZD1222 COVID-19 vaccine. Sequencing used immunoSEQ multiplex PCR; TCRdb keeps in-frame clones, though not all of them. The table lists approximately 150,000 clones, more than 85% of them singletons, with approximately 0.96% in the top ten. Sequencing used peripheral blood, obtained on day 0 of MenACWY control vaccination. These receptors all come from an adult in good health. Each CDR3 is given with its conserved first and last residue. The order of the fields is V gene, D gene, J gene, CDR3 length, CDR3 protein, CDR3 DNA. D genes are given only for firm matches.

V: TRBV27
D: .
J: TRBJ1-1
length: 15
CDR3: CASSLNRGVHTEAFF
DNA: TGTGCCAGCAGCCTTAATAGGGGGGTTCACACTGAAGCTTTCTTT

V: TRBV7-9
D: .
J: TRBJ1-1
length: 13
CDR3: CASSLGGRTEAFF
DNA: TGTGCCAGCAGCTTAGGGGGTAGGACTGAAGCTTTCTTT

V: TRBV5-5
D: TRBD1
J: TRBJ1-2
length: 13
CDR3: CASSSWGQLVYTF
DNA: TGTGCCAGCAGCTCCTGGGGACAGCTAGTCTACACCTTC

V: TRBV7-8
D: TRBD2
J: TRBJ2-7
length: 16
CDR3: CASSLVSFGGSYEQYF
DNA: TGTGCCAGCAGCTTAGTTTCTTTTGGCGGGAGCTACGAGCAGTACTTC

V: TRBV4-3
D: .
J: TRBJ1-4
length: 15
CDR3: CASSQESQAWEKLFF
DNA: TGCGCCAGCAGCCAAGAAAGCCAGGCTTGGGAAAAACTGTTTTTT

V: TRBV10-2
D: .
J: TRBJ1-1
length: 11
CDR3: CASSNRNEAFF
DNA: TGCGCCAGCAGCAACAGGAATGAAGCTTTCTTT

V: TRBV19
D: .
J: TRBJ1-4
length: 14
CDR3: CASSMMGAYEKLFF
DNA: TGTGCCAGTAGTATGATGGGGGCTTATGAAAAACTGTTTTTT

V: TRBV7-8
D: .
J: TRBJ1-1
length: 15
CDR3: CASSLWTVRNTEAFF
DNA: TGTGCCAGCAGCCTATGGACAGTTCGTAACACTGAAGCTTTCTTT

V: TRBV7-2
D: .
J: TRBJ1-4
length: 15
CDR3: CASSLAQGLNEKLFF
DNA: TGTGCCAGCAGCTTAGCGCAGGGGTTAAATGAAAAACTGTTTTTT

V: TRBV7-2
D: .
J: TRBJ1-4
length: 15
CDR3: CASSTRQAHNEKLFF
DNA: TGTGCCAGCAGCACCCGACAGGCCCATAATGAAAAACTGTTTTTT

V: TRBV5-1
D: .
J: TRBJ1-2
length: 14
CDR3: CASSSDVRGGGYTF
DNA: TGCGCCAGCAGCTCCGATGTACGTGGAGGGGGCTACACCTTC

V: TRBV4-3
D: TRBD2
J: TRBJ2-4
length: 14
CDR3: CASSRDAGGNIQYF
DNA: TGCGCCAGCAGCCGAGACGCGGGGGGGAACATTCAGTACTTC